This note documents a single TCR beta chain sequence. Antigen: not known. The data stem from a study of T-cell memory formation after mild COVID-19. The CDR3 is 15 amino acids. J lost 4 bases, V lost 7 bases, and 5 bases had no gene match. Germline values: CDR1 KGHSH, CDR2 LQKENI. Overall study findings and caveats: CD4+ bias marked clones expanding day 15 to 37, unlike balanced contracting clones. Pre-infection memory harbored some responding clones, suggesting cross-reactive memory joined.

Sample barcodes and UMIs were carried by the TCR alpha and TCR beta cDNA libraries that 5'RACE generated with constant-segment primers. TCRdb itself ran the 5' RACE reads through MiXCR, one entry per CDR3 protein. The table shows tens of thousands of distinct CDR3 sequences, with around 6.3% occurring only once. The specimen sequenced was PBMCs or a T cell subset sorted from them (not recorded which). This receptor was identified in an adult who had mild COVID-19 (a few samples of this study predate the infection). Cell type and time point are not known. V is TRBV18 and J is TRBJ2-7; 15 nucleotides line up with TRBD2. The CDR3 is CASWPGTSGRYEQYF. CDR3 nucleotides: TGTGCCAGCTGGCCCGGGACTAGCGGGAGGTACGAGCAGTACTTC. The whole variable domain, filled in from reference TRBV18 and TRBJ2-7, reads NAGVMQNPRHLVRRRGQEARLRCSPMKGHSHVYWYRQLPEEGLKFMVYLQKENIIDESGMPKERFSAEFPKEGPSILRIQQVVRGDSAAYFCASWPGTSGRYEQYFGPGTRLTVT.